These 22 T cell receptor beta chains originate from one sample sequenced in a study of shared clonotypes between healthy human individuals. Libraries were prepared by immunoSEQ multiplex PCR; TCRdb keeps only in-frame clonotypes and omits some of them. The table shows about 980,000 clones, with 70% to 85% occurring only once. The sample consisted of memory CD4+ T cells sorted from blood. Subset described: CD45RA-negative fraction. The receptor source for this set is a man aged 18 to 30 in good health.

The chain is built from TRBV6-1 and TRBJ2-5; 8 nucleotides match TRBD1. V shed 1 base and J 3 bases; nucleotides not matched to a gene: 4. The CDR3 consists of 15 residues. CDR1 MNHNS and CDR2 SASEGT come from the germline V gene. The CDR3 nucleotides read TGTGCCAGCAGTGAAGAGGGACAGGCGAAAGAGACCCAGTACTTC. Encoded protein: CASSEEGQAKETQYF.

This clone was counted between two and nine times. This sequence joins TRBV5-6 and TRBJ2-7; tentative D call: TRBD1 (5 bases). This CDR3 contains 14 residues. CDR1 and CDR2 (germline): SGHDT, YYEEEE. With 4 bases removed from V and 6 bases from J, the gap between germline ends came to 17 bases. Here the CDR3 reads CASSLRRGSVEQYF. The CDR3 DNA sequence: TGTGCCAGCAGCCTCAGAAGGGGATCTGTCGAGCAGTACTTC.

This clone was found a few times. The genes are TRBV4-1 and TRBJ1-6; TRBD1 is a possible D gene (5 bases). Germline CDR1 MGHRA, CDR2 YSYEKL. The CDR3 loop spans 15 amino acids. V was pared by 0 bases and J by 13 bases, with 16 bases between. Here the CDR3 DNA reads TGCGCCAGCAGCCAAGATCTGCAGGGCAATTGGCCCCTCCACTTT. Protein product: CASSQDLQGNWPLHF.

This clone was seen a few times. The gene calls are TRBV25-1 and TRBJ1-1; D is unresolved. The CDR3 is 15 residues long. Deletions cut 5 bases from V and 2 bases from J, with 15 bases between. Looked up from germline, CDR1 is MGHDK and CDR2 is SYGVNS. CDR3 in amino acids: CASSREDGKNTEAFF. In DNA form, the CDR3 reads TGTGCCAGCAGTAGGGAAGACGGCAAAAACACTGAAGCTTTCTTT.

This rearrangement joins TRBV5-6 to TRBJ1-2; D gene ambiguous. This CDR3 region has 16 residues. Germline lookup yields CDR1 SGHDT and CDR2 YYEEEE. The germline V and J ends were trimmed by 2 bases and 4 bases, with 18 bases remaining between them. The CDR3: CASSFHRAPPGYGYTF. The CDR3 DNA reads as TGTGCCAGCAGCTTCCACCGGGCCCCTCCGGGCTATGGCTACACCTTC.

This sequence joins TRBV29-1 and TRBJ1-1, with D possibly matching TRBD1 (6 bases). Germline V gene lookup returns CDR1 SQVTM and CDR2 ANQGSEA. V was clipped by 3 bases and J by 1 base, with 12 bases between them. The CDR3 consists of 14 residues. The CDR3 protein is CSVDGGPQNTEAFF. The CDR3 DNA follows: TGCAGCGTTGATGGGGGGCCCCAGAACACTGAAGCTTTCTTT.

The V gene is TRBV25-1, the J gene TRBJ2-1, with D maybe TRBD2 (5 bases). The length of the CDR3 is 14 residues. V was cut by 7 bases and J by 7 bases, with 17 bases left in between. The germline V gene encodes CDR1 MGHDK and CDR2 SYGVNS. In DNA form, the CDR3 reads TGTGCCAGCAAATCCTTCACGGGAAATAATGAGCAGTTCTTC. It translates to CASKSFTGNNEQFF.

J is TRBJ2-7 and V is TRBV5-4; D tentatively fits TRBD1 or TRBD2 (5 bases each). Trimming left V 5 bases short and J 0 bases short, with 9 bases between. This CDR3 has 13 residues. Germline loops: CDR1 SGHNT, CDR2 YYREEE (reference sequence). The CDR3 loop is CASRRDHSYEQYF. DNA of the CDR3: TGTGCCAGCAGACGGGACCACTCCTACGAGCAGTACTTC. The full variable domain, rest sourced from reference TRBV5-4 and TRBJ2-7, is ETGVTQSPTHLIKTRGQQVTLRCSSQSGHNTVSWYQQALGQGPQFIFQYYREEENGRGNFPPRFSGLQFPNYSSELNVNALELDDSALYLCASRRDHSYEQYFGPGTRLTVT.

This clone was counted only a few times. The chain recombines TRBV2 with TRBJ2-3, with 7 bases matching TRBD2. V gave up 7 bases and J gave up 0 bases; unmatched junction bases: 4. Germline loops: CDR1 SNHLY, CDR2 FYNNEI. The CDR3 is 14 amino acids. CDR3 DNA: TGTGCCAGCAACCGGGAGGCTAGCACAGATACGCAGTATTTT. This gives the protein CASNREASTDTQYF.

The CDR3 coding sequence is TGTGCCAGTAGTATTCAACACACCGGGGGTGAAAAACTGTTTTTT. It translates to CASSIQHTGGEKLFF. This rearrangement joins TRBV19 to TRBJ1-4, with D possibly being TRBD1 (5 bases). Trimming removed 3 bases from V and 7 bases from J, with 15 bases in between. This CDR3 is 15 amino acids long. The germline gives CDR1 LNHDA, CDR2 SQIVND (reference sequence).

The CDR3, as DNA: TGTGCCACCAGCAGAGAGGACAGAAATGAAAAACTGTTTTTT. It codes for CATSREDRNEKLFF. The chain combines TRBV15 with TRBJ1-4; tentative D call: TRBD1 (6 bases). Germline V lookup: CDR1 LNHNV, CDR2 YYDKDF (reference sequence). The CDR3 runs 14 residues. V lost 0 bases to trimming and J lost 5 bases, with 7 bases between them.

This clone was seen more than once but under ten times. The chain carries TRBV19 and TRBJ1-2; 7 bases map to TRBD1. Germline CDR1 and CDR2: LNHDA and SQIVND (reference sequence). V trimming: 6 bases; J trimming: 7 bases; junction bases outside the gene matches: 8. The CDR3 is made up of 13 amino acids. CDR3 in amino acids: CASRPDRAPGYTF. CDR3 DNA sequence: TGTGCCAGTAGACCCGACAGGGCCCCTGGCTACACCTTC.

CDR3 nucleotides: TGTGCCAGCAGTGAAAGTCTAAACACCATATATTTT. This translates into CASSESLNTIYF. The rearrangement joins TRBV2 to TRBJ1-3; no clear D gene. Trimming pared 2 bases from V and 6 bases from J, leaving 5 bases between. Germline V lookup: CDR1 SNHLY, CDR2 FYNNEI. The CDR3 spans 12 residues.

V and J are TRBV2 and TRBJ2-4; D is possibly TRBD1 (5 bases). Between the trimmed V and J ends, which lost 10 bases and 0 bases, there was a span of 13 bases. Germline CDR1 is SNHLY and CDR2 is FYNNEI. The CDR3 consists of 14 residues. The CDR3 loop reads CATQGTLAKNIQYF. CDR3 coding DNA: TGTGCCACTCAGGGTACACTAGCCAAAAACATTCAGTACTTC.

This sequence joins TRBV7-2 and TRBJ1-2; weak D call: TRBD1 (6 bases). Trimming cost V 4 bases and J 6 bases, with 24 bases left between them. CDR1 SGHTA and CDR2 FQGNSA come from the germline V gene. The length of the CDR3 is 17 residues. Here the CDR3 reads CASSWPRGGQKKDGYTF. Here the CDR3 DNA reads TGTGCCAGCAGCTGGCCGAGGGGCGGACAGAAAAAGGATGGCTACACCTTC.

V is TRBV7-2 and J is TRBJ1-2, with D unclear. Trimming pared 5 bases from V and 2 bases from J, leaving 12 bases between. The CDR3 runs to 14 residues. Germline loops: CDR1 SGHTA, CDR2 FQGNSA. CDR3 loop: CASSLLGWNYGYTF. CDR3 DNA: TGTGCCAGCAGCCTTCTGGGGTGGAACTATGGCTACACCTTC.

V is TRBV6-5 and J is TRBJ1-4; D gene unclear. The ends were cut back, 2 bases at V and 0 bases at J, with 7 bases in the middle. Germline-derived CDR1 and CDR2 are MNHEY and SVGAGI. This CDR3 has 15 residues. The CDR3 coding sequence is TGTGCCAGCAGTTACGATCCCTCAACTAATGAAAAACTGTTTTTT. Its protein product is CASSYDPSTNEKLFF.

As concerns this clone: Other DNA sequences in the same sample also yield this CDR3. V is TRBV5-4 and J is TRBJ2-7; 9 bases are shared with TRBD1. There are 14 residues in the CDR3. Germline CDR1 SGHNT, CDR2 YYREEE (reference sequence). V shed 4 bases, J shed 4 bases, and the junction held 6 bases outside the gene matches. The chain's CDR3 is CASSQDRGTYEQYF. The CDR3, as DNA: TGTGCCAGCAGCCAGGACAGGGGTACATACGAGCAGTACTTC.

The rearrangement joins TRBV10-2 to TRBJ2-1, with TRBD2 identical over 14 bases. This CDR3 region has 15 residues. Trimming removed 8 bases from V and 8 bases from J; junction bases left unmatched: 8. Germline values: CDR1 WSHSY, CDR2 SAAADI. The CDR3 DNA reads TGCGCCAGCCGGGGGACTAGCGGGAGTGTCGATGAGCAGTTCTTC. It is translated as CASRGTSGSVDEQFF.

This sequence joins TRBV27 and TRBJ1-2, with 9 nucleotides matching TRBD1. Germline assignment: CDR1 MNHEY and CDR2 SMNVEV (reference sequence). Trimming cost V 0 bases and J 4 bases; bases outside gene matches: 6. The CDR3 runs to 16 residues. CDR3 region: CASSLSVGQGVYGYTF. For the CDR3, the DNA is TGTGCCAGCAGTTTATCGGTGGGACAGGGAGTCTATGGCTACACCTTC.

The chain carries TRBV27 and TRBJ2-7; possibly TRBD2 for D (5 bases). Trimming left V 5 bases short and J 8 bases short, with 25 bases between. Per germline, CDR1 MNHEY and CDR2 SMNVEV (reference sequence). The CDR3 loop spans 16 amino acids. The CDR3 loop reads CASSTPRGQKVEKQYF. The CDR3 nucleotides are TGTGCCAGCAGTACCCCTCGCGGGCAAAAGGTTGAGAAGCAGTACTTC.

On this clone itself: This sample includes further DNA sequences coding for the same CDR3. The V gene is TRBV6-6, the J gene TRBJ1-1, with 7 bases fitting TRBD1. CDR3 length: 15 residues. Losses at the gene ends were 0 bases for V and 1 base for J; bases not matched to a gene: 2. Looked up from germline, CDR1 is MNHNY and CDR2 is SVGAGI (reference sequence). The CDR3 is CASSYSRTGNTEAFF. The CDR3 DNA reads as TGTGCCAGCAGTTACTCCCGGACAGGGAACACTGAAGCTTTCTTT.